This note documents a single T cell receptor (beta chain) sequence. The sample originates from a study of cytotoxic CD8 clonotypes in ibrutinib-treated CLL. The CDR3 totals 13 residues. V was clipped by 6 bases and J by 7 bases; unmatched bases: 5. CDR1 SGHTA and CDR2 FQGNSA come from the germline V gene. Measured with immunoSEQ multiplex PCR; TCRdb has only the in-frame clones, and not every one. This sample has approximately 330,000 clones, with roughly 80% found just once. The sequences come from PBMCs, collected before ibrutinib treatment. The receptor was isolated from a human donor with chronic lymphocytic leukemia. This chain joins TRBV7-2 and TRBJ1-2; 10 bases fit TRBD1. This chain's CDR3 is CASSPRDRGGYTF. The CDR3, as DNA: TGTGCCAGCAGTCCCCGGGACAGGGGTGGCTACACCTTC.